Following are 22 T cell receptor beta chains from one sample sequenced in a study of cytomegalovirus exposure and HLA in healthy donors. Use of 60 Vbeta and 13 Jbeta primers characterized the PCR. Profiled with immunoSEQ multiplex PCR; TCRdb holds only in-frame clones, not every one. This table has 220,000 or so clones, approximately 79% appearing once. What was sequenced was PBMCs. The receptor set was obtained from a man over 45 in good health and CMV-seronegative.

This chain uses TRBV19 with TRBJ2-7, with 7 positions matching TRBD1. The CDR3 is made up of 14 amino acids. V dropped 9 bases and J dropped 0; count of bases not matched to a gene: 8. Per germline, CDR1 LNHDA and CDR2 SQIVND (reference sequence). The CDR3 DNA sequence: TGTGCCAGCGGATATGGGACAGCCTCCTACGAGCAGTACTTC. It encodes CASGYGTASYEQYF. Full variable domain (rest looked up from reference TRBV19 and TRBJ2-7): DGGITQSPKYLFRKEGQNVTLSCEQNLNHDAMYWYRQDPGQGLRLIYYSQIVNDFQKGDIAEGYSVSREKKESFPLTVTSAQKNPTAFYLCASGYGTASYEQYFGPGTRLTVT.

This chain uses TRBV27 with TRBJ1-2; 10 bases map to TRBD1. This CDR3 region has 15 residues. J gave up 5 bases and V 4 bases, and 7 bases lay outside the gene matches. Germline V gene sequence: CDR1 MNHEY, CDR2 SMNVEV (reference sequence). CDR3 nucleotide sequence: TGTGCCAGCAGTTGGGACAGGGGAGGGAGATATGGCTACACCTTC. The encoded protein is CASSWDRGGRYGYTF.

J is TRBJ2-5 and V is TRBV11-3, with TRBD1 as a possible D gene (5 bases). Germline V CDR1 and CDR2: SGHNT, YENEEA. The CDR3 extends over 13 amino acids. V was trimmed by 5 bases and J by 5 bases, leaving 12 bases between them. This chain's CDR3 is CASSPESGETQYF. In DNA form, the CDR3 reads TGTGCCAGCAGCCCCGAATCAGGGGAGACCCAGTACTTC.

This chain joins TRBV5-1 and TRBJ2-1, with TRBD2 identical over 11 bases. With 0 bases clipped from V and 8 bases from J, the junction kept 7 bases outside the gene matches. Germline V CDR1 and CDR2: SGHRS, YFSETQ. The CDR3 consists of 16 residues. The CDR3 is CASSLEGSGRGHEQFF. CDR3 nucleotide sequence: TGCGCCAGCAGCTTGGAGGGTAGCGGGAGGGGCCATGAGCAGTTCTTC.

The chain joins TRBV18 to TRBJ2-7; TRBD1 matches 9 bases. CDR3 length: 14 residues. J gave up 6 bases and V 1 base, and 4 bases lay outside the gene matches. CDR1 is KGHSH, CDR2 LQKENI, per germline. CDR3 loop: CASSPLGQGSEQYF. CDR3 coding DNA: TGTGCCAGCTCACCACTGGGACAGGGAAGCGAGCAGTACTTC.

This clone was picked up a small number of times. The chain links TRBV6-6 to TRBJ1-2; no reliable D call. From germline, CDR1 is MNHNY and CDR2 SVGAGI (reference sequence). V lost 6 bases and J 4 bases, leaving 12 bases between the germline ends. The CDR3 spans 13 residues. The CDR3 DNA reads as TGTGCCAGCAGCCCGACATTTTCCTATGGCTACACCTTC. Protein: CASSPTFSYGYTF.

The V and J genes are TRBV7-9 and TRBJ2-7; a weak D match, TRBD2 (5 bases). V was clipped by 8 bases and J by 0 bases, with 17 bases between them. This CDR3 has 15 residues. CDR1 and CDR2 (germline): SEHNR, FQNEAQ (reference sequence). The CDR3 DNA reads as TGTGCCAGCGTCCCCCCAGGACTGAACTCCTACGAGCAGTACTTC. Amino acid sequence: CASVPPGLNSYEQYF.

In its sample, this clone was seen once. The V call is TRBV6-4, the J call TRBJ2-1, with D uncertain. Germline V lookup: CDR1 MRHNA, CDR2 SNTAGT. The CDR3 has 16 residues. V gave up 6 bases and J gave up 0 bases, with 15 bases separating them. The CDR3 nucleotides read TGTGCCAGCAGGCGCACTAAAAACCCCTCCTACAATGAGCAGTTCTTC. Its translation is CASRRTKNPSYNEQFF.

The rearrangement links TRBV10-2 to TRBJ2-1, with 10 nucleotides matching TRBD2. V gave up 6 bases and J gave up 8 bases; unmatched junction bases: 16. Germline V lookup: CDR1 WSHSY, CDR2 SAAADI. This CDR3 contains 17 residues. CDR3 DNA sequence: TGCGCCAGCAGCCGGGGTAGCGGGAGGCAGGGCGGTTATGAGCAGTTCTTC. It is translated as CASSRGSGRQGGYEQFF.

This chain links TRBV7-9 with TRBJ2-5; the match to TRBD1 covers 7 bases. The CDR3 extends over 13 amino acids. Germline V gives CDR1 SEHNR, CDR2 FQNEAQ (reference sequence). Trimming removed 5 bases from V and 6 bases from J; junction bases left unmatched: 6. In DNA, the CDR3 is TGTGCCAGCAGCCCAAACAGGGGACAGACCCAGTACTTC. This translates into CASSPNRGQTQYF. Complete variable domain (other parts from reference TRBV7-9 and TRBJ2-5): DTGVSQNPRHKITKRGQNVTFRCDPISEHNRLYWYRQTLGQGPEFLTYFQNEAQLEKSRLLSDRFSAERPKGSFSTLEIQRTEQGDSAMYLCASSPNRGQTQYFGPGTRLLVL.

The rearrangement joins TRBV27 to TRBJ2-5, with 7 bases lining up with TRBD1. Per the germline V gene, CDR1 is MNHEY and CDR2 is SMNVEV (reference sequence). The CDR3 is 14 residues long. Trimming at V came to 5 bases and at J to 6 bases, leaving 9 bases not matched to a gene. For the CDR3, the DNA is TGTGCCAGCAGTCCCCTCGACAGGGTTAAGACCCAGTACTTC. Translating gives CASSPLDRVKTQYF.

The DNA for the CDR3 is TGTGCCAGCAGCGTAGACGGACAGGGATTGTTCGAGACCCAGTACTTC. Amino acid sequence: CASSVDGQGLFETQYF. This chain joins TRBV9 and TRBJ2-5; 8 nucleotides match TRBD1. CDR3 length: 16 residues. Germline CDR1 and CDR2: SGDLS and YYNGEE. The ends lost 0 bases at V and 5 bases at J; junction bases unmatched: 9.

The chain has TRBV10-3 and TRBJ1-3; no clear D gene. The CDR3 runs to 15 residues. V lost 7 bases to trimming and J lost 0 bases, with 13 bases between them. The germline CDR1 and CDR2 sequences are ENHRY and SYGVKD. As DNA, the CDR3 is TGTGCCATCAAGTCAGAGACTTCCTCTGGAAACACCATATATTTT. Translating gives CAIKSETSSGNTIYF.

This clone was observed a few times. The DNA of the CDR3 is TGTGCCAGTAGCCCCGGGACAGGAATTAGCAATCAGCCCCAGCATTTT. Protein product: CASSPGTGISNQPQHF. The J gene is TRBJ1-5, the V gene TRBV19; 8 nucleotides match TRBD1. Germline lookup yields CDR1 LNHDA and CDR2 SQIVND (reference sequence). Losses at the gene ends were 6 bases for V and 0 bases for J; bases not matched to a gene: 7. The CDR3 has 16 residues. The variable domain in full, completed from reference TRBV19 and TRBJ1-5, reads DGGITQSPKYLFRKEGQNVTLSCEQNLNHDAMYWYRQDPGQGLRLIYYSQIVNDFQKGDIAEGYSVSREKKESFPLTVTSAQKNPTAFYLCASSPGTGISNQPQHFGDGTRLSIL.

This clone was counted a few times. The V call is TRBV6-5, the J call TRBJ2-7, with TRBD2 identical over 13 bases. The CDR3 contains 15 residues. V was clipped by 4 bases and J by 5 bases; unmatched bases: 5. Germline CDR1 and CDR2: MNHEY and SVGAGI. CDR3 nucleotides: TGTGCCAGCAGTTTCACTAGCGGGAGGGCCGACGAGCAGTACTTC. It translates to CASSFTSGRADEQYF.

CDR3 in DNA: TGTGCCAGCAGCCCAGGACAGGGCAGCGAGCAGTTCTTC. It translates to CASSPGQGSEQFF. This chain uses TRBV11-3 with TRBJ2-1, with 8 nucleotides matching TRBD1. Germline CDR1 and CDR2: SGHNT and YENEEA. The CDR3 length is 13 residues. V shed 5 bases, J shed 10 bases, and the junction held 7 bases outside the gene matches.

This clone was detected a few times. The rearrangement joins TRBV4-1 to TRBJ1-2; the D gene is possibly TRBD1 (6 bases). CDR1 and CDR2 (germline): MGHRA, YSYEKL. The CDR3 runs 19 residues. Trimming left V 3 bases short and J 4 bases short, with 27 bases between. The DNA of the CDR3 is TGCGCCAGCAGCCAGAGTTGGACGCCTAAAGGGGGACTAGGCTATGGCTACACCTTC. Translating it yields CASSQSWTPKGGLGYGYTF.

This clone was picked up one time. This chain uses TRBV4-1 with TRBJ1-2, with D maybe TRBD1 (5 bases). Trimming pared 1 base from V and 5 bases from J, leaving 14 bases between. Germline CDR1 is MGHRA and CDR2 is YSYEKL. There are 15 residues in the CDR3. The CDR3, as DNA: TGCGCCAGCAGCCAAGGGGGCGGGAGAGGGTATGGCTACACCTTC. Translated, it gives CASSQGGGRGYGYTF.

The V and J genes are TRBV7-3 and TRBJ2-5; 9 nucleotides line up with TRBD1. CDR3 length equals 15 residues. The germline CDR1 and CDR2 sequences are SGHTA and FQGTGA. V shed 5 bases, J shed 5 bases, and the junction held 9 bases outside the gene matches. The CDR3 DNA reads TGTGCCAGCAGCACTACAGGGGGCTGGGGTGAGACCCAGTACTTC. This sequence encodes CASSTTGGWGETQYF.

The genes are TRBV19 and TRBJ2-2; TRBD2 matches at 12 bases. This CDR3 has 17 amino acids. Germline assignment: CDR1 LNHDA and CDR2 SQIVND (reference sequence). After removal of 4 bases from V and 2 bases from J, the junction contained 5 bases not matched to a gene. CDR3 in DNA: TGTGCCAGTAGTACTAGCGGGAGGGCCCTCAACACCGGGGAGCTGTTTTTT. Residues: CASSTSGRALNTGELFF.

The CDR3 DNA reads as TGTGCCAGCAGTTACTCAGGAGAGATGAACACTGAAGCTTTCTTT. Protein: CASSYSGEMNTEAFF. The rearrangement links TRBV6-5 to TRBJ1-1; D is undetermined. The CDR3 loop spans 15 amino acids. The V end was cut by 0 bases, the J end by 0 bases, with 8 bases between. Germline CDR1 is MNHEY and CDR2 is SVGAGI.

The gene calls are TRBV2 and TRBJ2-5; TRBD1 matches at 7 bases. From germline, CDR1 is SNHLY and CDR2 FYNNEI. V gave up 6 bases and J gave up 5 bases; unmatched junction bases: 9. The CDR3 totals 14 residues. In DNA form, the CDR3 reads TGTGCCAGCAGCGCTCAAGACAGGGCTGAGACCCAGTACTTC. Translated, it gives CASSAQDRAETQYF.